What follows are 4 T cell receptor beta chains derived from one specimen sequenced in a study of T cell responses to AZD1222 COVID-19 vaccine. Profiled with immunoSEQ multiplex PCR; TCRdb holds only in-frame clones, not every one. This table holds about 80,000 clones, roughly 87% found once. The specimen was peripheral blood, collected on day 0 of AZD1222 vaccination. These receptors were obtained from an adult in good health.

This chain links TRBV10-3 with TRBJ1-5, with 8 bases that match TRBD1. V trimming: 10 bases; J trimming: 0 bases; junction bases outside the gene matches: 14. Germline CDR1 and CDR2: ENHRY and SYGVKD. The CDR3 covers 17 residues. CDR3 amino acids: CATGGRGPRGSNQPQHF. Here the CDR3 DNA reads TGTGCCACAGGAGGCAGGGGGCCAAGGGGTAGCAATCAGCCCCAGCATTTT.

The DNA of the CDR3 is TGTGCCAGCAGCCCCATGGGCAGGACGCCCCAGCATTTT. It is translated as CASSPMGRTPQHF. V is TRBV6-5 and J is TRBJ1-5; D not resolved. The length of the CDR3 is 13 residues. V lost 6 bases, J lost 9 bases, and 15 bases lay in between. Germline CDR1 reads MNHEY; CDR2 reads SVGAGI.

The rearrangement links TRBV5-6 to TRBJ2-1; D may be TRBD2 (6 bases). Looked up from germline, CDR1 is SGHDT and CDR2 is YYEEEE. V was clipped by 3 bases and J by 10 bases, with 11 bases between them. CDR3 length: 12 residues. The DNA of the CDR3 is TGTGCCAGCAGCTCGAGGAGGGACGAGCAGTTCTTC. It yields the protein CASSSRRDEQFF.

This chain links TRBV18 with TRBJ2-5; D may be TRBD1 or TRBD2 (5 bases each). The CDR3 has 13 amino acids. V dropped 3 bases and J dropped 0 bases, with 5 bases sitting between them. Germline CDR1 KGHSH, CDR2 LQKENI. Here the CDR3 reads CASSPGHQETQYF. The CDR3 region has the DNA TGTGCCAGCTCACCGGGACACCAAGAGACCCAGTACTTC.